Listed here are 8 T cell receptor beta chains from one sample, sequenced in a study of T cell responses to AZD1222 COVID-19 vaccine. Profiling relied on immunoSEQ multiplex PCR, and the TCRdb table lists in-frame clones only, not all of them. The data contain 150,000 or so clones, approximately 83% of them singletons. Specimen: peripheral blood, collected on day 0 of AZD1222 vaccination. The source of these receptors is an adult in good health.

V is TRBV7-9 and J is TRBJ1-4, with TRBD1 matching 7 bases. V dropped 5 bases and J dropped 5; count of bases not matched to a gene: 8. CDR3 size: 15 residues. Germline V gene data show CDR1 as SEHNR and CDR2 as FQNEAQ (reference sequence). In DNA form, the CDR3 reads TGTGCCAGCAGCCCCGACAGGGTTGCGAATGAAAAACTGTTTTTT. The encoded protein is CASSPDRVANEKLFF.

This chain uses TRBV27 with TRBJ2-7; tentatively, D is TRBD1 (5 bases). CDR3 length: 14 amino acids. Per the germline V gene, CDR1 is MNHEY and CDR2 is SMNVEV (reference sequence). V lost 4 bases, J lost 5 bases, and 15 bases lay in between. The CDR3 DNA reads TGTGCCAGCAGTTCTCCAGGGATGATCAACGAGCAGTACTTC. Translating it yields CASSSPGMINEQYF.

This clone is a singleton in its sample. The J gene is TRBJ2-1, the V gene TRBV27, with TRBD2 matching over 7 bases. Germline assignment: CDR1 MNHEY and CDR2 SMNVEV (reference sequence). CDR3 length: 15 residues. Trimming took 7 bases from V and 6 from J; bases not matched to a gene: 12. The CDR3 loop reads CASTPLWEGINEQFF. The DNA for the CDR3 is TGTGCCAGCACTCCCCTCTGGGAGGGGATCAATGAGCAGTTCTTC.

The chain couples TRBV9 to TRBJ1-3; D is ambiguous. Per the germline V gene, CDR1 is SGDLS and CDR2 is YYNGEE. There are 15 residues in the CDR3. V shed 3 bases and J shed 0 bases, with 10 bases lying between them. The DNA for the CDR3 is TGTGCCAGCAGCGCAGGACCGAGCTCTGGAAACACCATATATTTT. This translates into CASSAGPSSGNTIYF.

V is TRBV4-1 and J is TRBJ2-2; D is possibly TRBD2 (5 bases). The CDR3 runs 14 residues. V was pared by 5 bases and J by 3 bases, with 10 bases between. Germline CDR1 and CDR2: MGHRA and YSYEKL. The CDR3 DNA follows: TGCGCCAGCAGCATTCCGGGGTACACCGGGGAGCTGTTTTTT. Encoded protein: CASSIPGYTGELFF.

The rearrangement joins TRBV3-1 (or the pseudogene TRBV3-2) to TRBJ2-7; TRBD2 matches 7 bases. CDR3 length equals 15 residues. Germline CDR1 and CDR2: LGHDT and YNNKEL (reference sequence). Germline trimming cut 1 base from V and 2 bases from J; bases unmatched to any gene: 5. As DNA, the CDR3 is TGTGCCAGCAGCCAAGTCTGGGGGGGACCCTACGAGCAGTACTTC. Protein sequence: CASSQVWGGPYEQYF.

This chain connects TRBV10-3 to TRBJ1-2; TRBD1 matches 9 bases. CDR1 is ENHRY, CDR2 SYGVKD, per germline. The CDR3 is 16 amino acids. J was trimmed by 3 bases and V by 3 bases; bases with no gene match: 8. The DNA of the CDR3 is TGTGCCATCAGTGAATGGGGGACAGGGCTCCACTATGGCTACACCTTC. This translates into CAISEWGTGLHYGYTF.

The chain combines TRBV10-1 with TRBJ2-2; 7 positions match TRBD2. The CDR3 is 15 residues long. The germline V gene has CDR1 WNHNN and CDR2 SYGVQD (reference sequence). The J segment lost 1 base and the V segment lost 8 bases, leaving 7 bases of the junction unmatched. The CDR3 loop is CASGGTSENTGELFF. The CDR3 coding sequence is TGCGCCAGCGGTGGTACTAGCGAGAACACCGGGGAGCTGTTTTTT.